A few counts support the clone carrying this T cell receptor beta chain. The antigen remains undetermined. This record comes from a study of cytomegalovirus exposure and HLA in healthy donors. Findings of the study overall: In a later analysis, DRB1 alleles had the most associated TCRs; HLA-C alleles the fewest. Reports described diagnosis of cytomegalovirus status by the classifier as highly specific and sensitive. TCR beta chain V- and J-gene trimming was linked, in a later analysis, to a missense variant in DCLRE1C.

From germline, CDR1 is LNHDA and CDR2 SQIVND (reference sequence). Trimming pared 5 bases from V and 4 bases from J, leaving 14 bases between. This CDR3 region has 15 residues. The PCR was carried out with 60 Vbeta primers and 13 Jbeta primers. Profiled with immunoSEQ multiplex PCR; TCRdb holds only in-frame clones, not every one. The sample shows approximately 110,000 clones, just over 75% of them seen only once. The rearrangement uses TRBV19 and TRBJ1-4; D unresolved. The sample consisted of PBMCs. This receptor was identified in a man aged 40-49 years in good health and CMV-seropositive. The DNA for the CDR3 is TGTGCCAGTAGTCTCGGCGGAAAGTTTAATGAAAAACTGTTTTTT. This translates into CASSLGGKFNEKLFF.